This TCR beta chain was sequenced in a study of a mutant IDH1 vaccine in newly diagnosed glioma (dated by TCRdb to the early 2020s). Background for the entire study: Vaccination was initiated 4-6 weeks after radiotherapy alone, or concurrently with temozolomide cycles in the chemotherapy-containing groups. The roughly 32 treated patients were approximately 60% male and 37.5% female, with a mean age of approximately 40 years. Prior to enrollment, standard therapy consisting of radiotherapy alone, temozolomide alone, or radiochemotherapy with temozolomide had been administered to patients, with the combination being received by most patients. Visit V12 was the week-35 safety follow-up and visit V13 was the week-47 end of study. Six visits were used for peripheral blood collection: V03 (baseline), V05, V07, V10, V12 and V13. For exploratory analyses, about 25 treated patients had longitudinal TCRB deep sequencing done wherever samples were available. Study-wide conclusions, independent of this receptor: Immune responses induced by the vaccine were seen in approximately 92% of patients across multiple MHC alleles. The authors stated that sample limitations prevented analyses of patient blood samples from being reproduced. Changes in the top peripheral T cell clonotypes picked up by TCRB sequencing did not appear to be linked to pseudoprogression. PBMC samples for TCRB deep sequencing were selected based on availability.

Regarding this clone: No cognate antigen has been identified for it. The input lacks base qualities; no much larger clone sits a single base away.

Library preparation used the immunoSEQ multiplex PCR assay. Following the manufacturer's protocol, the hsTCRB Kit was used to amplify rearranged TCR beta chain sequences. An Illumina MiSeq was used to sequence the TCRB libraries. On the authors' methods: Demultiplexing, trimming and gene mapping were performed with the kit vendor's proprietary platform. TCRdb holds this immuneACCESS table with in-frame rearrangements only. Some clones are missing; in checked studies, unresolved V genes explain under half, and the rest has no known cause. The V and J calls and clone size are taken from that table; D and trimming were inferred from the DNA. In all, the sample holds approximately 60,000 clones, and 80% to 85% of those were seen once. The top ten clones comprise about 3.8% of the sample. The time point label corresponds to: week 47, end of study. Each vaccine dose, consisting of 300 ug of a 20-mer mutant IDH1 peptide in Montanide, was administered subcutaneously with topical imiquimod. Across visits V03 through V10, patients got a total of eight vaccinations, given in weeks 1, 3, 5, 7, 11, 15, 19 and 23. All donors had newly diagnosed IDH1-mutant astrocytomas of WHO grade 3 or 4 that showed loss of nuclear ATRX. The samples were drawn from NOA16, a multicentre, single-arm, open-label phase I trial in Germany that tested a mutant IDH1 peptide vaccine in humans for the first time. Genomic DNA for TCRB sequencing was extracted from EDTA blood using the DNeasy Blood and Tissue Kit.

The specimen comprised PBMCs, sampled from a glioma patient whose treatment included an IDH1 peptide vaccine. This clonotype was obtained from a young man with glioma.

The DNA reads as follows: TGTGCCAGCAGCGCCTCTCGGGGGGCGCCCGACTATGGCTACACCTTC. Its translation reads: CASSASRGAPDYGYTF. Rearrangement joined TRBV9 to TRBJ1-2, and the D gene may be TRBD1, 6 bases matching. CDR1 is given as SGDLS and CDR2 as YYNGEE, both from the germline V gene. The trim is 3 bases for V and 3 bases for J, with a gap of 18 bases between the germline ends. The CDR3 covers 16 residues, taking in both the cysteine and the phenylalanine. Of the read, only the CDR3 DNA is kept; its 48 bases are in frame from base 1.